The next 2 T cell receptor beta chains were all read from a single sample in a study of identical twins. TCRdb used MiXCR to reprocess the 5' RACE reads, holding one entry per CDR3 protein. This sample carries hundreds of thousands of distinct CDR3 sequences, about an eighth of them seen once, and the ten largest clones take 7% to 9.5%. Sequencing input: memory (CD45RO+) T cells sorted from blood. These TCRs come from a woman younger than 35 in good health.

At least ten counts were recorded for this clonotype. This chain links TRBV27 with TRBJ1-2; D is undetermined. V was trimmed by 5 bases and J by 6 bases, leaving 19 bases between them. The germline gives CDR1 MNHEY, CDR2 SMNVEV (reference sequence). CDR3 length: 15 amino acids. CDR3 nucleotides: TGTGCCAGCAGTGCGGACGTCGGTCGCGGAAATGGCTACACCTTC. Translating it yields CASSADVGRGNGYTF.

This clonotype came up a few times. This chain connects TRBV27 to TRBJ2-1; 7 bases are a match to TRBD2. Germline V gene sequence: CDR1 MNHEY, CDR2 SMNVEV (reference sequence). With 4 bases clipped from V and 5 bases from J, the junction kept 11 bases outside the gene matches. CDR3 length: 16 residues. The CDR3 loop reads CASSSPWGGGHNEQFF. CDR3 nucleotide sequence: TGTGCCAGCAGTTCCCCGTGGGGCGGGGGTCACAATGAGCAGTTCTTC.